The rows below give T cell receptor beta chains drawn from one sample of a study of OX40 agonist ivuxolimab in advanced cancers. Libraries were prepared by immunoSEQ multiplex PCR; TCRdb keeps only in-frame clonotypes and omits some of them. The sample records about 50,000 clones, 80% to 85% being singletons. The sequences come from CD4+ or CD8+ T cells sorted from blood, collected in a trial of the OX40 agonist ivuxolimab. The receptors here all came from an adult with an advanced solid tumor such as melanoma, head and neck, liver or kidney cancer. The CDR3 runs from the conserved cysteine through the conserved F or W. D genes are given only for firm matches. Part of the rows lack a size; the others show once, few, many or a class for expanded clones.

D: NA
J: TRBJ1-3
size: NA
V: TRBV5-1
CDR3: CASSLTISGNTIYF
DNA: TGCGCCAGCAGCCTGACGATCTCTGGAAACACCATATATTTT

D: NA
J: TRBJ2-3
size: NA
V: TRBV11-3
CDR3: CASSLEGSTDTQYF
DNA: TGTGCCAGCAGCTTAGAGGGAAGCACAGATACGCAGTATTTT

D: NA
J: TRBJ1-2
size: NA
V: TRBV11-3
CDR3: CASSLDSDYYGYTF
DNA: TGTGCCAGCAGCTTGGACAGTGACTATTATGGCTACACCTTC

D: NA
J: TRBJ2-3
size: NA
V: TRBV7-9
CDR3: CASSPIGRGAGTDTQYF
DNA: TGTGCCAGCAGCCCTATCGGCCGGGGGGCAGGCACAGATACGCAGTATTTT

D: TRBD1
J: TRBJ2-4
size: NA
V: TRBV18
CDR3: CASSPGQGKNIQYF
DNA: TGTGCCAGCTCACCCGGACAGGGGAAAAACATTCAGTACTTC

D: TRBD2
J: TRBJ2-3
size: NA
V: TRBV9
CDR3: CASSVEPSGGAGRQYF
DNA: TGTGCCAGCAGCGTAGAACCTAGCGGGGGGGCCGGGAGGCAGTATTTT

D: TRBD1
J: TRBJ2-2
size: NA
V: TRBV7-2
CDR3: CATRRGQGLTGELFF
DNA: TGTGCCACTCGGCGGGGACAGGGGTTGACCGGGGAGCTGTTTTTT

D: TRBD1
J: TRBJ2-7
size: NA
V: TRBV6-1
CDR3: CASSARTGRLTYEQYF
DNA: TGTGCCAGCAGTGCCCGGACAGGCCGTCTGACCTACGAGCAGTACTTC

D: NA
J: TRBJ1-5
size: NA
V: TRBV6-5
CDR3: CASSEGRTYQPQHF
DNA: TGTGCCAGCAGTGAGGGACGGACTTATCAGCCCCAGCATTTT

D: TRBD1
J: TRBJ2-2
size: NA
V: TRBV18
CDR3: CASSPDRVDGELFF
DNA: TGTGCCAGCTCACCAGACAGGGTTGACGGGGAGCTGTTTTTT

D: TRBD2
J: TRBJ2-3
size: once
V: TRBV10-3
CDR3: CAISDAVGASGGTDTQYF
DNA: TGTGCCATCAGTGATGCTGTCGGGGCTAGCGGGGGAACAGATACGCAGTATTTT

D: NA
J: TRBJ2-6
size: NA
V: TRBV2
CDR3: CASSDTGAGANVLTF
DNA: TGTGCCAGCAGTGATACGGGGGCCGGGGCCAACGTCCTGACTTTC

D: NA
J: TRBJ1-1
size: NA
V: TRBV6-5
CDR3: CASKTEYTEAFF
DNA: TGTGCCAGCAAGACAGAGTACACTGAAGCTTTCTTT

D: NA
J: TRBJ2-2
size: NA
V: TRBV6-5
CDR3: CASSSPGELFF
DNA: TGTGCCAGCAGTTCTCCCGGGGAGCTGTTTTTT

D: NA
J: TRBJ2-3
size: NA
V: TRBV7-3
CDR3: CASSLGTDTQYF
DNA: TGTGCCAGCAGCTTAGGCACAGATACGCAGTATTTT

D: NA
J: TRBJ2-5
size: NA
V: TRBV18
CDR3: CASSPPSRARGTQYF
DNA: TGTGCCAGCTCACCACCGAGCAGGGCAAGAGGTACCCAGTACTTC

D: NA
J: TRBJ1-2
size: NA
V: TRBV20-1
CDR3: CSATAGNGYTF
DNA: TGCAGTGCTACGGCCGGGAATGGCTACACCTTC

D: NA
J: TRBJ2-2
size: NA
V: TRBV4-1
CDR3: CASRLRDTGELFF
DNA: TGCGCCAGCAGGCTTAGAGACACCGGGGAGCTGTTTTTT

D: NA
J: TRBJ1-3
size: NA
V: TRBV7-2
CDR3: CASSLGGGGGNTIYF
DNA: TGTGCCAGCAGCTTAGGTGGGGGCGGTGGAAACACCATATATTTT

D: TRBD1
J: TRBJ1-2
size: NA
V: TRBV7-9
CDR3: CASSPGQGVEGYTF
DNA: TGTGCCAGCAGCCCCGGACAGGGGGTTGAAGGCTACACCTTC

D: NA
J: TRBJ1-1
size: NA
V: TRBV16
CDR3: CASSQSGTRLLYTEAFF
DNA: TGTGCCAGCAGCCAATCGGGGACTCGCCTCCTCTACACTGAAGCTTTCTTT

D: NA
J: TRBJ2-2
size: NA
V: TRBV27
CDR3: CASSLSTRQGGTGELFF
DNA: TGTGCCAGCAGTTTATCGACCCGACAGGGAGGGACCGGGGAGCTGTTTTTT

D: NA
J: TRBJ2-7
size: NA
V: TRBV4-3
CDR3: CASSQELGVSTAYEQYF
DNA: TGCGCCAGCAGCCAAGAGTTGGGGGTGTCAACAGCCTACGAGCAGTACTTC

D: NA
J: TRBJ2-2
size: NA
V: TRBV4-1
CDR3: CASRVPNTGELFF
DNA: TGCGCCAGCAGGGTACCGAACACCGGGGAGCTGTTTTTT

D: NA
J: TRBJ2-1
size: NA
V: TRBV7-9
CDR3: CASSLVWGLVYNEQFF
DNA: TGTGCCAGCAGCTTAGTCTGGGGGTTAGTCTACAATGAGCAGTTCTTC

D: TRBD1
J: TRBJ1-3
size: once
V: TRBV5-6
CDR3: CASSRRQGGNTIYF
DNA: TGTGCCAGCAGCCGTAGACAGGGAGGAAACACCATATATTTT

D: NA
J: TRBJ1-2
size: NA
V: TRBV5-6
CDR3: CASSLQGSRGYTF
DNA: TGTGCCAGCAGCTTGCAGGGCTCGCGGGGCTACACCTTC

D: TRBD2
J: TRBJ2-7
size: NA
V: TRBV27
CDR3: CASSLLAGGSPYEQYF
DNA: TGTGCCAGCAGTTTACTAGCGGGGGGCAGCCCCTACGAGCAGTACTTC

D: NA
J: TRBJ2-2
size: NA
V: TRBV2
CDR3: CASSANYGGAAGELFF
DNA: TGTGCCAGCAGCGCCAACTATGGCGGGGCTGCCGGGGAGCTGTTTTTT

D: TRBD2
J: TRBJ2-3
size: NA
V: TRBV9
CDR3: CASSPAWIAGATSNTQYF
DNA: TGTGCCAGCAGCCCAGCGTGGATAGCGGGGGCCACCAGCAATACGCAGTATTTT

D: TRBD2
J: TRBJ2-3
size: NA
V: TRBV5-4
CDR3: CASSGGLAGMGDTQYF
DNA: TGTGCCAGCAGCGGGGGACTAGCGGGAATGGGGGATACGCAGTATTTT

D: NA
J: TRBJ1-4
size: NA
V: TRBV15
CDR3: CATSIQVGVGEKLFF
DNA: TGTGCCACCAGCATACAGGTTGGGGTAGGGGAAAAACTGTTTTTT

D: NA
J: TRBJ1-5
size: NA
V: TRBV18
CDR3: CASSPPGDSNQPQHF
DNA: TGTGCCAGCTCACCTCCGGGGGACAGCAATCAGCCCCAGCATTTT

D: TRBD2
J: TRBJ2-7
size: NA
V: TRBV4-3
CDR3: CASSQEAGLGIGEQYF
DNA: TGCGCCAGCAGCCAAGAAGCGGGACTTGGGATAGGCGAGCAGTACTTC

D: NA
J: TRBJ2-7
size: NA
V: TRBV5-1
CDR3: CASSLGRDFSYEQYF
DNA: TGCGCCAGCAGCTTGGGACGGGACTTCTCCTACGAGCAGTACTTC

D: TRBD1
J: TRBJ2-3
size: NA
V: TRBV9
CDR3: CASSRTGGGYTDTQYF
DNA: TGTGCCAGCAGTCGAACAGGGGGCGGGTACACAGATACGCAGTATTTT

D: NA
J: TRBJ2-3
size: NA
V: TRBV5-1
CDR3: CASSLVAALTDTQYF
DNA: TGCGCCAGCAGCTTGGTGGCAGCCCTCACAGATACGCAGTATTTT

D: TRBD1
J: TRBJ2-7
size: NA
V: TRBV2
CDR3: CASSAGTGTHEQYF
DNA: TGTGCCAGCAGTGCGGGGACAGGGACCCACGAGCAGTACTTC

D: NA
J: TRBJ1-1
size: NA
V: TRBV7-7
CDR3: CASSQHSDTEAFF
DNA: TGTGCCAGCAGCCAACACTCAGACACTGAAGCTTTCTTT

D: TRBD2
J: TRBJ2-1
size: NA
V: TRBV7-2
CDR3: CASSLGAGEWDEQFF
DNA: TGTGCCAGCAGCTTAGGGGCGGGGGAATGGGATGAGCAGTTCTTC

D: NA
J: TRBJ1-1
size: NA
V: TRBV6-1
CDR3: CASSDPRPGGSTEAFF
DNA: TGTGCCAGCAGTGATCCCCGGCCAGGTGGAAGCACTGAAGCTTTCTTT

D: NA
J: TRBJ1-2
size: NA
V: TRBV14
CDR3: CASSQGPTLYGYTF
DNA: TGTGCCAGCAGCCAGGGGCCGACCCTCTATGGCTACACCTTC

D: NA
J: TRBJ2-2
size: NA
V: TRBV5-8
CDR3: CASSPGQPFPGELFF
DNA: TGTGCCAGCAGCCCCGGACAGCCTTTCCCCGGGGAGCTGTTTTTT

D: NA
J: TRBJ2-7
size: NA
V: TRBV5-5
CDR3: CASSLQPSSTYEQYF
DNA: TGTGCCAGCAGCTTGCAGCCCAGTTCTACCTACGAGCAGTACTTC

D: NA
J: TRBJ1-6
size: NA
V: TRBV21-1
CDR3: CASSRRGGASYNSPLHF
DNA: TGTGCCAGCAGCAGGCGGGGCGGGGCCTCCTATAATTCACCCCTCCACTTT

D: TRBD2
J: TRBJ2-1
size: NA
V: TRBV4-1
CDR3: CASSQTSGVYNEQFF
DNA: TGCGCCAGCAGCCAAACTAGCGGGGTCTACAATGAGCAGTTCTTC

D: TRBD1
J: TRBJ1-2
size: once
V: TRBV19
CDR3: CASSSSGGANYGYTF
DNA: TGTGCCAGTAGTAGCTCAGGGGGAGCTAACTATGGCTACACCTTC

D: TRBD1
J: TRBJ1-1
size: NA
V: TRBV6-6
CDR3: CASSDPRGLNTEAFF
DNA: TGTGCCAGCAGTGACCCCAGGGGGCTGAACACTGAAGCTTTCTTT

D: NA
J: TRBJ1-2
size: NA
V: TRBV29-1
CDR3: CSIDSYGYTF
DNA: TGCAGCATTGACAGCTATGGCTACACCTTC

D: TRBD1
J: TRBJ2-7
size: NA
V: TRBV7-6
CDR3: CASSSGQGRVEQYF
DNA: TGTGCCAGCAGCTCGGGACAGGGAAGGGTCGAGCAGTACTTC

D: NA
J: TRBJ2-3
size: NA
V: TRBV9
CDR3: CASSVESEVRDTQYF
DNA: TGTGCCAGCAGCGTAGAGTCGGAAGTTAGAGATACGCAGTATTTT

D: NA
J: TRBJ1-2
size: NA
V: TRBV7-2
CDR3: CASSLTQSAF
DNA: TGTGCCAGCAGCTTAACACAGAGCGCCTTC

D: NA
J: TRBJ2-7
size: NA
V: TRBV5-1
CDR3: CASSLVQGHEQYF
DNA: TGCGCCAGCAGCTTGGTACAGGGCCACGAGCAGTACTTC

D: TRBD2
J: TRBJ2-5
size: NA
V: TRBV5-5
CDR3: CATYRQRLAGGAVETQYF
DNA: TGTGCCACCTACAGACAGCGACTAGCGGGGGGGGCAGTGGAGACCCAGTACTTC